These 5 T cell receptor beta chains were sequenced from one sample in a study of response to subunit inactivated influenza vaccine. One entry per CDR3 protein, called by TCRdb with MiXCR from the RT-PCR reads. This table holds hundreds of thousands of distinct CDR3 sequences, about 10% found once. The sample was PBMCs from blood, taken on the day of vaccination. The receptors come from a man between 45 and 60 years old who received an inactivated influenza vaccine.

This clonotype was counted a few times. V usage is TRBV7-3 and J usage is TRBJ2-1; TRBD2 aligns across 13 bases. J lost 8 bases, V lost 0 bases, and 4 bases had no gene match. Germline assignment: CDR1 SGHTA and CDR2 FQGTGA. The CDR3 spans 16 residues. The CDR3 is CASSLTGTSGTHEQFF. The CDR3, as DNA: TGTGCCAGCAGCTTAACGGGGACTAGCGGGACCCATGAGCAGTTCTTC.

In this sample, this clonotype turned up many times. The chain joins TRBV9 to TRBJ1-2; D is perhaps TRBD1 (5 bases). Trimming shortened V by 2 bases and J by 6 bases, and 11 bases separated the two germline ends. Germline CDR1 reads SGDLS; CDR2 reads YYNGEE. The length of the CDR3 is 13 residues. The CDR3 sequence: CASSVNEGNGYTF. CDR3 nucleotide sequence: TGTGCCAGCAGCGTCAACGAGGGGAATGGCTACACCTTC.

CDR3 protein: CASSVDLGPRVGNEQFF. The CDR3 bases are TGCGCCAGCAGCGTCGACCTCGGGCCCAGGGTCGGGAATGAGCAGTTCTTC. The rearrangement joins TRBV5-1 to TRBJ2-1; possibly TRBD1 for D (5 bases). The CDR3 length is 17 residues. V was pared by 4 bases and J by 7 bases, with 24 bases between. Germline CDR1 SGHRS, CDR2 YFSETQ.

This clonotype was found a few times. The CDR3: CASSLALGGSEAFF. In nucleotides, the CDR3 is TGTGCCAGCAGCTTAGCGCTAGGGGGGTCTGAAGCTTTCTTT. The J gene is TRBJ1-1, the V gene TRBV7-9, with D perhaps matching TRBD1 (6 bases). The CDR3 sequence is 14 residues long. V was clipped by 0 bases and J by 6 bases, with 11 bases between them. Germline CDR1 reads SEHNR; CDR2 reads FQNEAQ (reference sequence).

The gene calls are TRBV12-3 or TRBV12-4 and TRBJ2-7, with TRBD2 matching 10 bases. The CDR3 covers 14 residues. Unmatched junction bases numbered 8, after V lost 7 bases and J lost 5 bases. As DNA, the CDR3 is TGTGCCAGCACCCTGGGACTAGCGAGAAACGAGCAGTACTTC. It codes for CASTLGLARNEQYF.